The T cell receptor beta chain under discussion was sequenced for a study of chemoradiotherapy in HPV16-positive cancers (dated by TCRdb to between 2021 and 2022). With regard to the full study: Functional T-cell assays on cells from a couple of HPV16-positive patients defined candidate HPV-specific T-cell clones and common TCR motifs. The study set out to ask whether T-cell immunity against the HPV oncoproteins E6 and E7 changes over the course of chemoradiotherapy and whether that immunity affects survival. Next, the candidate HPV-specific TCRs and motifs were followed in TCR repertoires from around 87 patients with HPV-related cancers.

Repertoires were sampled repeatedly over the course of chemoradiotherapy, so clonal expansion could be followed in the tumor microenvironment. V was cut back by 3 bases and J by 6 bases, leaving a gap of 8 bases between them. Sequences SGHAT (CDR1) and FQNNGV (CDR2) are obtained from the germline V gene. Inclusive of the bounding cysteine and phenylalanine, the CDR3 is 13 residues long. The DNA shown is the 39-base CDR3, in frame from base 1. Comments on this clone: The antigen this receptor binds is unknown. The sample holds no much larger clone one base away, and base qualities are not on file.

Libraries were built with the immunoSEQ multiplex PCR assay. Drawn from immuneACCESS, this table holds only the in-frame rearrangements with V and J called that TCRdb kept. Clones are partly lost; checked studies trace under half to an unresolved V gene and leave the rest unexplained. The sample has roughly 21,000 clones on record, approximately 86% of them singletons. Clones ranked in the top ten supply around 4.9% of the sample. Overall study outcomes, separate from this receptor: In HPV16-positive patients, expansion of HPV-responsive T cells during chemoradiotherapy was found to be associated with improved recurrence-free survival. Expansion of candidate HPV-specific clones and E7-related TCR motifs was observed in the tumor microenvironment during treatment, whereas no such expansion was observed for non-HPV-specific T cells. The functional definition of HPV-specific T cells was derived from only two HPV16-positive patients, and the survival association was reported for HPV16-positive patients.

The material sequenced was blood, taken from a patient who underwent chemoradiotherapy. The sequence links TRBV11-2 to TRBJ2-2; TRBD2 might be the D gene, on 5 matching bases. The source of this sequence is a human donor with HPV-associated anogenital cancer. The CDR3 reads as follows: CASSLGVAGELFF. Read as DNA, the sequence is TGTGCCAGCAGCTTGGGAGTGGCCGGGGAGCTGTTTTTT.